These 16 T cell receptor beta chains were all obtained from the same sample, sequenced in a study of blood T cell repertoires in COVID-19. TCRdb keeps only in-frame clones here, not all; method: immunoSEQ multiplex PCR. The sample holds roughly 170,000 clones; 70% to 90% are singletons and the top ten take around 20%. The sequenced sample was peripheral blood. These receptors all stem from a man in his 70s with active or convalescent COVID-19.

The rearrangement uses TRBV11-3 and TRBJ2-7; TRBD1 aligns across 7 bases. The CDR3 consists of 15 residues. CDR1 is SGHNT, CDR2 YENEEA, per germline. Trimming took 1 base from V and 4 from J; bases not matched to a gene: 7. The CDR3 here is CASSLAPGQRYEQYF. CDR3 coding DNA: TGTGCCAGCAGCTTAGCCCCGGGACAGCGGTACGAGCAGTACTTC.

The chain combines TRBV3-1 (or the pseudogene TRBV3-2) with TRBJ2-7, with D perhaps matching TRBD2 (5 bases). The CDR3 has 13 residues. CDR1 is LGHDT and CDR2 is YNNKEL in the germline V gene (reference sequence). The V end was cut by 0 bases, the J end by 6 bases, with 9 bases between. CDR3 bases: TGTGCCAGCAGCCAAGAGGTGAGGGCCGAGCAGTACTTC. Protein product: CASSQEVRAEQYF.

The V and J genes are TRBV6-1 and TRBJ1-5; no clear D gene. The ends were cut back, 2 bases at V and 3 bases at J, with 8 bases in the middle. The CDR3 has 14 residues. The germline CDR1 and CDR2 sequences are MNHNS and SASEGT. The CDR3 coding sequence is TGTGCCAGCAGTGAATTGGCCCTCAATCAGCCCCAGCATTTT. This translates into CASSELALNQPQHF.

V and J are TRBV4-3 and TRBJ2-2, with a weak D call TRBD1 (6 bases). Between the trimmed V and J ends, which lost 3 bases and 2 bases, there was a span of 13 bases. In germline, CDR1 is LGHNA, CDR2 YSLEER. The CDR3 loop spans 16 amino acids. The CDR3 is CASSHLIGGNTGELFF. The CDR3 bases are TGCGCCAGCAGCCACTTAATAGGGGGAAACACCGGGGAGCTGTTTTTT.

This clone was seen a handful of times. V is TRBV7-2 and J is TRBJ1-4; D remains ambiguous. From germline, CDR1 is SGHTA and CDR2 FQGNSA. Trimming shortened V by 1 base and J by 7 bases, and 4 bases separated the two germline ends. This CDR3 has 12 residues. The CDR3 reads CASSLGSEKLFF. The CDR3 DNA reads TGTGCCAGCAGCTTAGGTAGTGAAAAACTGTTTTTT.

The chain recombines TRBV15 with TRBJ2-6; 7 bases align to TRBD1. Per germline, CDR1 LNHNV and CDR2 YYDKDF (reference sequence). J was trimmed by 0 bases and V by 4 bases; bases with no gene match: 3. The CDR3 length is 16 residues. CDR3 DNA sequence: TGTGCCACCAGCAAAGACAGGGTCTCTGGGGCCAACGTCCTGACTTTC. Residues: CATSKDRVSGANVLTF.

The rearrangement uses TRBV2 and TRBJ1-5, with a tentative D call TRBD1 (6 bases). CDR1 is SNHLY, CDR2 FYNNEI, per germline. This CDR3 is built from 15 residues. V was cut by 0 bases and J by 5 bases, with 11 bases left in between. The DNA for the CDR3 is TGTGCCAGCAGTGAAGCGACGGACAGATATCAGCCCCAGCATTTT. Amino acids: CASSEATDRYQPQHF.

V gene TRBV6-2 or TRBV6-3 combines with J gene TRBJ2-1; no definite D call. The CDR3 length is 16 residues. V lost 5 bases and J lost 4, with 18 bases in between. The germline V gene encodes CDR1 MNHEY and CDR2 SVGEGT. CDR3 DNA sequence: TGTGCCAGCAGTAGCGAACGTGGCACCGTTTACAATGAGCAGTTCTTC. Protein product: CASSSERGTVYNEQFF.

The CDR3 DNA sequence: TGCGCCAGCAGCCACCCTCATGGACAGGGCCTAAACACTGAAGCTTTCTTT. This codes for CASSHPHGQGLNTEAFF. J is TRBJ1-1 and V is TRBV5-1; 8 bases are shared with TRBD1. The CDR3 sequence is 17 residues long. Germline CDR1 reads SGHRS; CDR2 reads YFSETQ. V was clipped by 4 bases and J by 2 bases; unmatched bases: 13.

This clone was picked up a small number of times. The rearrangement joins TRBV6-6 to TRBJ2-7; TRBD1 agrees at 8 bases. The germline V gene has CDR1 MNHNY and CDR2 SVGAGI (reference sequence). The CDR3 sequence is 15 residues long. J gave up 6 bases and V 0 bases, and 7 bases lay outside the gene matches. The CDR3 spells CASSYSSQGAGEQYF. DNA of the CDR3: TGTGCCAGCAGTTACTCGAGTCAGGGGGCGGGCGAGCAGTACTTC.

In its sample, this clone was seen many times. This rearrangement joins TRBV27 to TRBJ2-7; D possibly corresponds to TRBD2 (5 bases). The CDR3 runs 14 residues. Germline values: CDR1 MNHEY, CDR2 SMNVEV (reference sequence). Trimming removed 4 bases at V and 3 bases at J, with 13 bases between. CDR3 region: CASSSTGIYYEQYF. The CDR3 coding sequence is TGTGCCAGCAGTTCCACCGGGATCTACTACGAGCAGTACTTC.

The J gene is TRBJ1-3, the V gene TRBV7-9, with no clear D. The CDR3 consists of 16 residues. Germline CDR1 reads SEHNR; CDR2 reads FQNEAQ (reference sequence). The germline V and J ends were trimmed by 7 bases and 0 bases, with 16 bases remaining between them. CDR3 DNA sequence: TGTGCCAGCACCTCCCATGGCGGGGACTCTGGAAACACCATATATTTT. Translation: CASTSHGGDSGNTIYF.

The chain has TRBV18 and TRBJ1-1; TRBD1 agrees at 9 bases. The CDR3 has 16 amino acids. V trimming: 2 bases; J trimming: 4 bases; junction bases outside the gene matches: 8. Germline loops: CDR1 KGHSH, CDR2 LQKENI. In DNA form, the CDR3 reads TGTGCCAGCTCACCAAGGACAGGGGCCGGGGCCACTGAAGCTTTCTTT. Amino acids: CASSPRTGAGATEAFF.

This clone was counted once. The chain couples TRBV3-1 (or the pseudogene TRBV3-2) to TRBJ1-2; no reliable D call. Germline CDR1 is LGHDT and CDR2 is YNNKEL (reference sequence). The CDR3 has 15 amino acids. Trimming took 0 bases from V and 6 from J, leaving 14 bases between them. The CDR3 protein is CASSQDREQIHGYTF. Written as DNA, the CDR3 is TGTGCCAGCAGCCAAGATCGGGAACAGATTCATGGCTACACCTTC.

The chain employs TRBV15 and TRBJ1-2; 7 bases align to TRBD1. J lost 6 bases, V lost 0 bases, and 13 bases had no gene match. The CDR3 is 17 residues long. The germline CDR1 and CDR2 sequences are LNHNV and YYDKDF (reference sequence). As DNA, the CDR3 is TGTGCCACCAGCAGAGATTGGGGGGACAGCCCTTCGGATGGCTACACCTTC. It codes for CATSRDWGDSPSDGYTF.

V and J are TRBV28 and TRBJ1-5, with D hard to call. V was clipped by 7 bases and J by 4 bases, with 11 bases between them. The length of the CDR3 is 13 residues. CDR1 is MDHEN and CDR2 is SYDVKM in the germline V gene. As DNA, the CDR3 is TGTGCCAGCACTCTCTCAGGTAATCAGCCCCAGCATTTT. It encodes CASTLSGNQPQHF. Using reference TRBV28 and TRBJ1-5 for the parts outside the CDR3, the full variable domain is DVKVTQSSRYLVKRTGEKVFLECVQDMDHENMFWYRQDPGLGLRLIYFSYDVKMKEKGDIPEGYSVSREKKERFSLILESASTNQTSMYLCASTLSGNQPQHFGDGTRLSIL.